Listed below are T cell receptor beta chains from one sample, sequenced in a study of blood T cells in healthy people across ages. TCRdb independently ran MiXCR on the 5' RACE reads; one entry per CDR3 protein. The table lists roughly 1,700,000 distinct CDR3 sequences, about 30% of them singletons, with roughly 8.2% in the top ten. The sequencing input was blood. The receptor source for this set is a woman in her thirties in good health. Both conserved end residues are part of each CDR3. Each record gives: D gene, V gene, J gene, clone size, CDR3 protein, CDR3 DNA. D genes are given only for firm matches. A clone size is listed for some rows: how often the clone was seen (once, few, many), or a class if it is expanded.

>NA|TRBV15|TRBJ1-5|NA
CATSRDQGNQPQHF
TGTGCCACCAGCAGAGATCAGGGGAATCAGCCCCAGCATTTT
>NA|TRBV11-2|TRBJ2-3|few
CASSTDRTDTQYF
TGTGCCAGCAGCACCGACAGAACAGATACGCAGTATTTT
>NA|TRBV6-6|TRBJ2-1|NA
CASSYSNREQFF
TGTGCCAGCAGTTACTCGAATCGTGAGCAGTTCTTC
>TRBD1|TRBV29-1|TRBJ2-7|many
CSGADRGYEQYF
TGCAGCGGTGCTGACAGGGGTTACGAGCAGTACTTC
>NA|TRBV12-3/TRBV12-4|TRBJ2-5|many
CASSRRGTQYF
TGTGCCAGCAGCAGAAGGGGGACCCAGTACTTC
>NA|TRBV6-5|TRBJ2-3|NA
CASTSEGWGTHYF
TGTGCCAGCACCAGCGAAGGGTGGGGTACGCATTATTTT
>TRBD1|TRBV7-2|TRBJ2-7|few
CASSWNRDSWGEQYF
TGTGCCAGCAGCTGGAACAGGGACAGTTGGGGGGAGCAGTACTTC
>NA|TRBV5-1|TRBJ2-7|many
CASSSGQYEQYF
TGCGCCAGCAGCTCGGGCCAATACGAGCAGTACTTC
>TRBD1|TRBV5-1|TRBJ1-1|few
CASSRGTGVNTEAFF
TGCGCCAGCAGTCGTGGGACAGGGGTGAACACTGAAGCTTTCTTT
>NA|TRBV4-1|TRBJ2-3|few
CASSHTLTSTDTQYF
TGCGCCAGCAGCCACACTCTCACTAGCACAGATACGCAGTATTTT
>TRBD2|TRBV4-3|TRBJ2-1|NA
CASSQDRSGLREQFF
TGCGCCAGCAGCCAAGATCGGTCGGGACTAAGAGAGCAGTTCTTC
>NA|TRBV20-1|TRBJ1-4|few
CSATPAGVNEKLFF
TGCAGTGCTACCCCCGCGGGGGTTAATGAAAAACTGTTTTTT
>TRBD2|TRBV5-6|TRBJ2-5|few
CASLEGLAGEETQYF
TGTGCCAGTCTGGAGGGACTAGCGGGAGAAGAGACCCAGTACTTC
>TRBD1|TRBV7-2|TRBJ2-1|few
CASSLARTGGNEQFF
TGTGCCAGCAGCTTAGCAAGGACAGGGGGAAATGAGCAGTTCTTC
>TRBD1|TRBV2|TRBJ1-5|NA
CASNDRGINQPQHF
TGTGCCAGCAACGACAGGGGGATCAATCAGCCCCAGCATTTT
>NA|TRBV7-2|TRBJ2-1|many
CASSFLAESYNEQFF
TGTGCCAGCAGCTTTTTAGCGGAGTCTTACAATGAGCAGTTCTTC
>TRBD1|TRBV20-1|TRBJ2-7|many
CSARSRDRYSPNPVEQYF
TGCAGTGCTAGATCCAGGGACAGGTATTCCCCTAATCCGGTCGAGCAGTACTTC
>TRBD1|TRBV20-1|TRBJ1-1|NA
CSALPTGAEAFF
TGCAGTGCCTTACCAACAGGGGCTGAAGCTTTCTTT
>NA|TRBV7-9|TRBJ2-1|NA
CASSNLLLSGKRYNVQFF
TGTGCCAGCAGCAACCTGCTTTTGAGCGGTAAGCGCTACAATGTGCAGTTCTTC
>TRBD1|TRBV24-1|TRBJ1-2|few
CATSDSGTAQYGYTF
TGTGCCACCAGTGATTCGGGGACAGCCCAGTATGGCTACACCTTC
>TRBD1|TRBV6-5|TRBJ2-2|NA
CVTKRDSRTGELFF
TGTGTCACCAAAAGGGACAGCAGGACCGGGGAGCTGTTTTTT
>NA|TRBV20-1|TRBJ2-1|many
CSASFRLSYEQFF
TGCAGTGCTAGTTTTCGTCTGTCGTATGAGCAGTTCTTC
>NA|TRBV5-1|TRBJ2-6|few
CASSSQGGSYSGANVLTF
TGCGCCAGCAGCTCCCAGGGTGGCTCCTATTCTGGGGCCAACGTCCTGACTTTC
>NA|TRBV5-1|TRBJ2-7|NA
CASSLVPGTKEQYF
TGCGCCAGCAGCTTGGTCCCCGGGACAAAAGAGCAGTACTTC
>NA|TRBV27|TRBJ1-1|few
CASAGLVNTEAFF
TGTGCCAGCGCGGGACTGGTGAACACTGAAGCTTTCTTT
>NA|TRBV28|TRBJ2-4|NA
CASNTGGPRVIQYF
TGTGCCAGCAATACTGGGGGGCCGCGGGTCATTCAGTACTTC
>TRBD2|TRBV30|TRBJ2-3|NA
CAWLAGITDTQYF
TGTGCCTGGCTAGCGGGGATCACAGATACGCAGTATTTT
>TRBD1|TRBV20-1|TRBJ1-2|few
CSAPGQGAGNGYTF
TGCAGTGCGCCAGGACAGGGGGCGGGGAACGGCTACACCTTC
>NA|TRBV29-1|TRBJ2-7|NA
CSVDPEGHAYEQYF
TGCAGCGTTGACCCAGAGGGCCACGCCTACGAGCAGTACTTC
>TRBD1|TRBV10-3|TRBJ2-7|NA
CAISESGLTGYGEQYF
TGTGCCATCAGTGAGTCCGGGCTGACAGGGTATGGCGAGCAGTACTTC
>TRBD1|TRBV12-3/TRBV12-4|TRBJ2-1|NA
CASREAGTGTREQFF
TGTGCCAGCAGAGAAGCCGGGACAGGCACCCGTGAGCAGTTCTTC
>TRBD1|TRBV5-1|TRBJ2-7|NA
CASSPGGTGVDEQYF
TGCGCCAGCAGCCCGGGGGGGACAGGGGTTGACGAGCAGTACTTC
>NA|TRBV7-2|TRBJ2-4|few
CASSLDSGAKNIQYF
TGTGCCAGCAGCTTAGATTCAGGGGCCAAAAACATTCAGTACTTC
>NA|TRBV12-3/TRBV12-4|TRBJ2-7|few
CASSFKGDSYEQYF
TGTGCCAGCAGTTTTAAGGGGGATTCCTACGAGCAGTACTTC
>NA|TRBV10-3|TRBJ2-7|NA
CATSLKFEAGEQYF
TGTGCCACCAGCCTAAAATTCGAGGCTGGCGAGCAGTACTTC
>NA|TRBV20-1|TRBJ1-4|NA
CSGRTSHEKLFF
TGCAGTGGGAGGACCAGCCACGAAAAACTGTTTTTT
>TRBD1|TRBV5-1|TRBJ1-1|NA
CASSTPGQGLNTEAFF
TGCGCCAGCAGCACCCCCGGACAGGGTTTAAACACTGAAGCTTTCTTT
>TRBD2|TRBV5-1|TRBJ2-7|NA
CASKGLADSYYEQYF
TGCGCCAGCAAAGGACTAGCGGATTCCTACTACGAGCAGTACTTC
>NA|TRBV21-1|TRBJ2-4|NA
CASSQKLWGKQYF
TGTGCCAGCAGCCAGAAGCTCTGGGGTAAGCAGTACTTC
>NA|TRBV27|TRBJ2-7|few
CASALTLGAYEQYF
TGTGCCAGCGCTCTAACGTTAGGGGCCTACGAGCAGTACTTC
>TRBD2|TRBV6-2/TRBV6-3|TRBJ2-3|few
CASSYGGSGLTQYF
TGTGCCAGCAGTTATGGCGGGAGTGGTCTTACGCAGTATTTT